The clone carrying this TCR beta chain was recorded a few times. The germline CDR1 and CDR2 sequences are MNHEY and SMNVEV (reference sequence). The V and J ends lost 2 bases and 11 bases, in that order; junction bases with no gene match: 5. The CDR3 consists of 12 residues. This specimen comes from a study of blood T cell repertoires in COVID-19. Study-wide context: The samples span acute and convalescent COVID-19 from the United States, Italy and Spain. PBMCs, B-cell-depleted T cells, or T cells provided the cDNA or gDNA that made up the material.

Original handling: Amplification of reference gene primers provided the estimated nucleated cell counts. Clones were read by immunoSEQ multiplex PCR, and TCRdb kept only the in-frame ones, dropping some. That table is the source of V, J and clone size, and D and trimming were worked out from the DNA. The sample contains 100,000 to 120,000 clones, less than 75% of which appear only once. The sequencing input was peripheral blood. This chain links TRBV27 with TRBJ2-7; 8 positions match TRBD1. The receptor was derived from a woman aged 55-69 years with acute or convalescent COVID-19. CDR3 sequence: CASSLDRGKKYF. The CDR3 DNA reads TGTGCCAGCAGTTTAGACAGGGGTAAGAAGTACTTC.